The 24 T cell receptor beta chains below all came from one sample that was sequenced in a study of cytomegalovirus exposure and HLA in healthy donors (dated by TCRdb to the late 2010s). Receptor libraries were prepared by the immunoSEQ multiplex PCR assay. For the multiplex PCR, a mixture combining 60 forward primers for TCR Vbeta segments and 13 reverse primers for TCR Jbeta segments was used. What TCRdb holds here is the immuneACCESS table cut down to in-frame rearrangements. Part of the clones is not present; checked against another copy, under half of the missing clones reflect an unresolved V gene, and the others are unexplained. Here the sample has about 120,000 clones; 60% to 80% occur a single time. The top ten clones comprise more than 2% of the sample. Source material: PBMCs. The source of these receptors is a human donor in good health.

The chain links TRBV11-2 to TRBJ2-4, with D maybe TRBD1 (5 bases). From germline, CDR1 is SGHAT and CDR2 FQNNGV. CDR3 length: 17 residues. V lost 0 bases and J 0 bases, leaving 12 bases between the germline ends. The CDR3 region is CASSLDLRQLAKNIQYF. The DNA of the CDR3 is TGTGCCAGCAGCTTAGATCTCCGACAGTTAGCCAAAAACATTCAGTACTTC.

As DNA, the CDR3 is TGTGCCAGCAATAGGGGGCAAGTGGGCTACACCTTC. It translates to CASNRGQVGYTF. J is TRBJ1-2 and V is TRBV28; 7 nucleotides match TRBD1. From germline, CDR1 is MDHEN and CDR2 SYDVKM. The CDR3 spans 12 residues. Trimming cost V 7 bases and J 8 bases; bases outside gene matches: 7.

This clone was detected a few times. The CDR3 region is CATSRPAAGHRNQPQHF. Here the CDR3 DNA reads TGTGCCACCTCTCGCCCGGCTGCAGGACACCGCAATCAGCCCCAGCATTTT. The chain links TRBV19 to TRBJ1-5; tentatively, D is TRBD1 (5 bases). With 10 bases removed from V and 2 bases from J, the gap between germline ends came to 24 bases. Looked up from germline, CDR1 is LNHDA and CDR2 is SQIVND (reference sequence). The CDR3 contains 17 residues.

The V call is TRBV7-2, the J call TRBJ1-6, with a possible D match to TRBD1 (5 bases). The V and J ends lost 1 base and 10 bases respectively, with 17 bases between them. Germline lookup yields CDR1 SGHTA and CDR2 FQGNSA. The CDR3 loop spans 16 amino acids. The CDR3 nucleotides are TGTGCCAGCAGCTTAGATGGGCCAGGGTTAAGGTCACCCCTCCACTTT. Protein: CASSLDGPGLRSPLHF.

This chain joins TRBV6-6 and TRBJ1-5, with 7 bases that match TRBD1. V shed 6 bases and J 7 bases; nucleotides not matched to a gene: 12. Germline CDR1 MNHNY, CDR2 SVGAGI (reference sequence). This CDR3 contains 15 residues. The CDR3 reads CASRFPGGDTQPQHF. CDR3 nucleotide sequence: TGTGCCAGCAGATTTCCAGGGGGTGATACGCAGCCCCAGCATTTT.

J is TRBJ2-7 and V is TRBV25-1; D possibly corresponds to TRBD1 (6 bases). Germline CDR1 reads MGHDK; CDR2 reads SYGVNS. The CDR3 loop spans 13 amino acids. Trimming left V 4 bases short and J 5 bases short, with 12 bases between. CDR3 DNA sequence: TGTGCCAGCAGTGTAACAGGGACGCACGAGCAGTACTTC. Protein sequence: CASSVTGTHEQYF.

This rearrangement joins TRBV9 to TRBJ2-3, with TRBD2 identical over 10 bases. Per the germline V gene, CDR1 is SGDLS and CDR2 is YYNGEE. With 5 bases clipped from V and 1 base from J, the junction kept 1 base outside the gene matches. The CDR3 runs to 14 residues. The CDR3 bases are TGTGCCAGCAGAGCGGGAGGGGGCACAGATACGCAGTATTTT. Amino acid sequence: CASRAGGGTDTQYF.

The chain carries TRBV11-2 and TRBJ1-1; tentatively, D is TRBD1 (5 bases). The CDR3 consists of 15 residues. Between the trimmed V and J ends, which lost 7 bases and 4 bases, there was a span of 19 bases. Looked up from germline, CDR1 is SGHAT and CDR2 is FQNNGV. CDR3 in DNA: TGTGCCAGCACCCAGTCAGTTAGGGGAGGCACTGAAGCTTTCTTT. Translation gives CASTQSVRGGTEAFF.

The gene calls are TRBV6-1 and TRBJ1-4, with 10 positions matching TRBD1. After removal of 4 bases from V and 7 bases from J, the junction contained 6 bases not matched to a gene. The CDR3 sequence is 15 residues long. CDR1 MNHNS and CDR2 SASEGT come from the germline V gene. For the CDR3, the DNA is TGTGCCAGCAGTGCGGACAGGGGGACGGGTGAAAAACTGTTTTTT. Translated, it gives CASSADRGTGEKLFF.

Turning to this clone: At one of its ends the junction is not consistent with the germline gene, which may arise from a read error. The chain couples TRBV7-7 to TRBJ2-2; weak D call: TRBD2 (6 bases). There are 17 residues in the CDR3. Germline CDR1 SSHAT, CDR2 FNYEAQ (reference sequence). The CDR3 sequence: CASSRTPGSGNTGELFF. DNA of the CDR3: TGTGCTAGCAGTCGAACTCCCGGTAGCGGCAACACCGGGGAGCTGTTTTTT.

This clone has more than one count but fewer than ten. J is TRBJ2-2 and V is TRBV6-1; maybe TRBD2 (5 bases). This CDR3 region has 12 residues. Germline V gene data show CDR1 as MNHNS and CDR2 as SASEGT. The germline V and J ends were trimmed by 8 bases and 6 bases, with 10 bases remaining between them. CDR3 bases: TGTGCCAGCCCACGGGGTCCCGGGGAGCTGTTTTTT. Translation gives CASPRGPGELFF.

This clone was found a few times. The chain carries TRBV11-3 and TRBJ2-1, with 10 bases matching TRBD2. The CDR3 is 14 amino acids. V shed 3 bases, J shed 9 bases, and the junction held 5 bases outside the gene matches. Germline CDR1 SGHNT, CDR2 YENEEA. The CDR3 region has the DNA TGTGCCAGCAGCTTTAGCGGGGGGAGGGGTGAGCAGTTCTTC. The encoded protein is CASSFSGGRGEQFF.

The genes are TRBV6-6 and TRBJ2-3; 8 bases align to TRBD1. The CDR3 is made up of 15 amino acids. Losses at the gene ends were 4 bases for V and 4 bases for J; bases not matched to a gene: 7. Germline V lookup: CDR1 MNHNY, CDR2 SVGAGI (reference sequence). This CDR3 reads CASSFLTGASDTQYF. The CDR3 region has the DNA TGTGCCAGCAGTTTCCTGACAGGGGCGTCAGATACGCAGTATTTT.

This clone appeared once. V is TRBV19 and J is TRBJ1-5, with a tentative D call TRBD1 (6 bases). V gave up 4 bases and J gave up 2 bases, with 15 bases separating them. Germline V gene sequence: CDR1 LNHDA, CDR2 SQIVND (reference sequence). The CDR3 covers 16 residues. The CDR3 DNA reads as TGTGCCAGTAGTACATCAGGGGTTATGGGCAATCAGCCCCAGCATTTT. It codes for CASSTSGVMGNQPQHF. The entire variable domain, with the rest obtained from reference TRBV19 and TRBJ1-5, is as follows: DGGITQSPKYLFRKEGQNVTLSCEQNLNHDAMYWYRQDPGQGLRLIYYSQIVNDFQKGDIAEGYSVSREKKESFPLTVTSAQKNPTAFYLCASSTSGVMGNQPQHFGDGTRLSIL.

The V and J genes are TRBV5-6 and TRBJ1-4; 12 bases match TRBD1. This CDR3 has 14 amino acids. The junction had 5 bases not matched to a gene; V was cut back by 3 bases and J by 11 bases. Germline V gene lookup returns CDR1 SGHDT and CDR2 YYEEEE. In DNA form, the CDR3 reads TGTGCCAGCAGCTGGGGACAGGGGGCGTATAAACTGTTTTTT. Residues: CASSWGQGAYKLFF.

The chain couples TRBV2 to TRBJ2-7; 11 bases align to TRBD2. Per germline, CDR1 SNHLY and CDR2 FYNNEI. This CDR3 region has 16 residues. V was clipped by 5 bases and J by 2 bases; unmatched bases: 8. CDR3 DNA sequence: TGTGCCAGCAGTCGACCTACTAGCGGGGGAACCTACGAGCAGTACTTC. This translates into CASSRPTSGGTYEQYF.

The CDR3 protein is CASSLVVANHPKYTDTQYF. The CDR3 DNA follows: TGCGCCAGCAGCTTGGTTGTGGCCAACCACCCGAAATACACAGATACGCAGTATTTT. The V call is TRBV5-1, the J call TRBJ2-3, with D unclear. The V and J ends lost 0 bases and 2 bases respectively, with 22 bases between them. The germline V gene encodes CDR1 SGHRS and CDR2 YFSETQ. The CDR3 sequence is 19 residues long.

The chain has TRBV5-1 and TRBJ2-2; 7 nucleotides align to TRBD2. The V segment lost 3 bases and the J segment 3 bases; nucleotides outside the gene matches: 8. Germline lookup yields CDR1 SGHRS and CDR2 YFSETQ. The CDR3 covers 16 residues. The CDR3 DNA reads TGCGCCAGCAGCTGGGGGGAGGGGTGGCACACCGGGGAGCTGTTTTTT. Encoded protein: CASSWGEGWHTGELFF.

The chain links TRBV7-6 to TRBJ2-3; 16 bases agree with TRBD2. Germline V lookup: CDR1 SGHVS, CDR2 FNYEAQ. The CDR3 extends over 19 amino acids. Germline trimming cut 5 bases from V and 8 bases from J; bases unmatched to any gene: 16. In DNA, the CDR3 is TGTGCCAGCAGCCCAGGGACTAGCGGGGGGGCCGGGCCAGGTGGTACGCAGTATTTT. It yields the protein CASSPGTSGGAGPGGTQYF.

This clone has more than one count but fewer than ten. This chain joins TRBV4-2 and TRBJ2-3; 10 positions match TRBD2. CDR1 is LGHNA and CDR2 is YNFKEQ in the germline V gene. The CDR3 has 15 residues. Trimming removed 5 bases from V and 1 base from J; junction bases left unmatched: 3. CDR3 residues: CASSETSGGTDTQYF. CDR3 DNA: TGTGCCAGCAGCGAAACTAGCGGGGGCACAGATACGCAGTATTTT.

The gene calls are TRBV5-4 and TRBJ2-5, with TRBD2 matching 7 bases. The CDR3 consists of 11 residues. The germline gives CDR1 SGHNT, CDR2 YYREEE (reference sequence). The junction had 5 bases not matched to a gene; V was cut back by 4 bases and J by 11 bases. Here the CDR3 reads CASSLPREQYF. Written as DNA, the CDR3 is TGTGCCAGCAGCCTTCCGCGGGAGCAGTACTTC.

The rearrangement joins TRBV7-2 to TRBJ1-4; the D is unclear. Trimming cost V 5 bases and J 5 bases, with 9 bases left between them. The germline V gene has CDR1 SGHTA and CDR2 FQGNSA. The CDR3 extends over 13 amino acids. The CDR3 coding sequence is TGTGCCAGCAGCCCCGGGAAGAATGAAAAACTGTTTTTT. Its protein is CASSPGKNEKLFF.

This clone was seen just once. The rearrangement joins TRBV2 to TRBJ2-3; possible D gene TRBD1, 6 bases. Germline CDR1 SNHLY, CDR2 FYNNEI. V dropped 5 bases and J dropped 2 bases, with 11 bases sitting between them. The CDR3 sequence is 14 residues long. The chain's CDR3 is CASSRQGITDTQYF. The CDR3 bases are TGTGCCAGCAGTCGGCAGGGGATCACAGATACGCAGTATTTT.

The genes are TRBV13 and TRBJ2-1, with TRBD2 matching 11 bases. The CDR3 extends over 18 amino acids. V shed 4 bases and J 4 bases; nucleotides not matched to a gene: 12. CDR1 PRHDT and CDR2 FYEKMQ come from the germline V gene (reference sequence). The CDR3 is CASSSASWTSGPYNEQFF. Written as DNA, the CDR3 is TGTGCCAGCAGCTCAGCCTCCTGGACTAGCGGGCCATACAATGAGCAGTTCTTC.